Following are 8 T cell receptor beta chains from one sample sequenced in a study of OX40 agonist ivuxolimab in advanced cancers. TCRdb's table, derived via immunoSEQ multiplex PCR, lists solely in-frame clones and lacks some. The sample has 15,000 to 20,000 clones, approximately 85% seen once. The sequences come from CD4+ or CD8+ T cells sorted from blood, collected in a trial of the OX40 agonist ivuxolimab. These receptors were taken from an adult with an advanced solid tumor such as melanoma, head and neck, liver or kidney cancer.

The chain carries TRBV27 and TRBJ2-6, with TRBD1 matching 8 bases. V shed 6 bases, J shed 0 bases, and the junction held 7 bases outside the gene matches. The V gene's germline CDR1 is MNHEY and CDR2 SMNVEV (reference sequence). The CDR3 spans 17 residues. The DNA of the CDR3 is TGTGCCAGCAGGGACAGGGCGGGCCCCTCTGGGGCCAACGTCCTGACTTTC. Amino acid sequence: CASRDRAGPSGANVLTF.

The V and J genes are TRBV5-1 and TRBJ2-7, with TRBD1 matching over 7 bases. J was trimmed by 5 bases and V by 5 bases; bases with no gene match: 10. This CDR3 region has 14 residues. Germline V gene lookup returns CDR1 SGHRS and CDR2 YFSETQ. CDR3 nucleotides: TGCGCCAGCAGACAGTCCGGGACAGTTGACGAGCAGTACTTC. Amino acid sequence: CASRQSGTVDEQYF.

The chain couples TRBV2 to TRBJ2-5; 8 bases line up with TRBD2. The ends lost 9 bases at V and 5 bases at J; junction bases unmatched: 14. The CDR3 is 15 amino acids. From germline, CDR1 is SNHLY and CDR2 FYNNEI. The DNA for the CDR3 is TGTGCCAGTCGGGAGCGGGGGCCGCCTGTGGAGACCCAGTACTTC. Amino acid sequence: CASRERGPPVETQYF. Filled out from reference TRBV2 and TRBJ2-5, the complete variable domain reads EPEVTQTPSHQVTQMGQEVILRCVPISNHLYFYWYRQILGQKVEFLVSFYNNEISEKSEIFDDQFSVERPDGSNFTLKIRSTKLEDSAMYFCASRERGPPVETQYFGPGTRLLVL.

The chain employs TRBV19 and TRBJ2-1; no clear D. Between the trimmed V and J ends, which lost 6 bases and 0 bases, there was a span of 6 bases. The CDR3 has 13 amino acids. Germline CDR1 is LNHDA and CDR2 is SQIVND (reference sequence). The CDR3 sequence is CASRAGSYNEQFF. The CDR3 coding sequence is TGTGCCAGTAGGGCCGGCTCCTACAATGAGCAGTTCTTC.

V is TRBV9 and J is TRBJ2-5; D might be TRBD2 (6 bases). Germline CDR1 SGDLS, CDR2 YYNGEE. V gave up 4 bases and J gave up 0 bases, with 16 bases separating them. This CDR3 has 16 residues. For the CDR3, the DNA is TGTGCCAGCAGCCTCCTTAGTAGCGGTGACCAAGAGACCCAGTACTTC. The encoded protein is CASSLLSSGDQETQYF.

This chain joins TRBV27 and TRBJ2-1; D unresolved. Trimming took 7 bases from V and 1 from J, leaving 11 bases between them. In germline, CDR1 is MNHEY, CDR2 SMNVEV (reference sequence). The CDR3 spans 14 residues. CDR3 sequence (DNA): TGTGCCAGCACCCCCGACTGGTCCTACAATGAGCAGTTCTTC. It translates to CASTPDWSYNEQFF.

This chain links TRBV28 with TRBJ1-5; D unresolved. The CDR3 loop spans 14 amino acids. The V gene's germline CDR1 is MDHEN and CDR2 SYDVKM. Trimming shortened V by 0 bases and J by 3 bases, and 6 bases separated the two germline ends. CDR3 nucleotides: TGTGCCAGCAGTTTATGGGCCCTCAATCAGCCCCAGCATTTT. Its translation: CASSLWALNQPQHF.

CDR3 protein: CSVEELRTGSYEQYF. The CDR3 nucleotides are TGCAGCGTTGAAGAACTGAGGACAGGGTCCTACGAGCAGTACTTC. V gene TRBV29-1 combines with J gene TRBJ2-7; TRBD1 matches 8 bases. Unmatched junction bases numbered 5, after V lost 0 bases and J lost 1 base. The CDR3 runs to 15 residues. Per the germline V gene, CDR1 is SQVTM and CDR2 is ANQGSEA.